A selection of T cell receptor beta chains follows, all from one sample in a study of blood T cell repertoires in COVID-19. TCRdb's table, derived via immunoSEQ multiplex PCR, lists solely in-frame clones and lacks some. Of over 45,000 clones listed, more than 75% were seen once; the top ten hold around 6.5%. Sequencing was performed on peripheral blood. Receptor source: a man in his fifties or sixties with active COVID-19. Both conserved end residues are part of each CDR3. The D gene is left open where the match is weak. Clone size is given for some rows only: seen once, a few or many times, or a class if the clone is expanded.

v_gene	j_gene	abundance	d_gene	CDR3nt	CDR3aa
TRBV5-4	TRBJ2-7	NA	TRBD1	TGTGCCAGCAGCCCTCAGACAGGGGGAGGCGAGCAGTACTTC	CASSPQTGGGEQYF
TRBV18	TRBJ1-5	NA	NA	TGTGCCAGCTCACCTTTCCAGGGTCGGGTGCAGCCCCAGCATTTT	CASSPFQGRVQPQHF
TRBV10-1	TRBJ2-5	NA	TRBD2	TGCGCCAGCAGTGAGTCGATAGGTGGCGGGGGGAAGGAAGAGACCCAGTACTTC	CASSESIGGGGKEETQYF
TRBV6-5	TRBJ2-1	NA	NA	TGTGCCAGCAGTTATTTTGTCCAGGCAACCAATGAGCAGTTCTTC	CASSYFVQATNEQFF
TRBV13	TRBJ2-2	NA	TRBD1	TGTGCCAGCAGCTTAGGCATGACAGGGGAAACCGGGGAGCTGTTTTTT	CASSLGMTGETGELFF
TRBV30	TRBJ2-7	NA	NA	TGTGCCTGGGGCGTGGGGCTAGCCTACGAGCAGTACTTC	CAWGVGLAYEQYF
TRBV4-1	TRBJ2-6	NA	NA	TGCGCCAGCAGCCAAGATGCGGGGTCTGGGGCCAACGTCCTGACTTTC	CASSQDAGSGANVLTF
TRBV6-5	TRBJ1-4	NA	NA	TGTGCCAGCAGTTACTTCCGACACGATAATGAAAAACTGTTTTTT	CASSYFRHDNEKLFF
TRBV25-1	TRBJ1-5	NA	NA	TGTGCCAGCAGTGAATGGGGGGGGCCCTCGCCCCAGCATTTT	CASSEWGGPSPQHF
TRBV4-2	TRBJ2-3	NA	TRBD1	TGTGCCAGCAGCCAACTCGCAGGGGGCCGCACAGATACGCAGTATTTT	CASSQLAGGRTDTQYF
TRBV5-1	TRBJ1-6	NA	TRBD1	TGCGCCAGCAGCCCCGGAACCGGGACAGAAAATTCACCCCTCCACTTT	CASSPGTGTENSPLHF
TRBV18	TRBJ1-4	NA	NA	TGTGCCAGCTCACCAACAGGGTTGATGAATGAAAAACTGTTTTTT	CASSPTGLMNEKLFF
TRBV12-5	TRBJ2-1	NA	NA	TGTGCTAGTGGTTTGGTCCGTAGTGAGCAGTTCTTC	CASGLVRSEQFF
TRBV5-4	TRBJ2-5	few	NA	TGTGCCAGCAGCTTGGCTTTCAGGGTTCGGGAGACCCAGTACTTC	CASSLAFRVRETQYF
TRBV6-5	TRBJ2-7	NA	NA	TGTGCCAGCCGGTTAAGTAGGAGGGCCTACGAGCAGTACTTC	CASRLSRRAYEQYF
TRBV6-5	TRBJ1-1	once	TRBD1	TGTGCCAGCAGTTATGGGACAGGGGGCACTGAAGCTTTCTTT	CASSYGTGGTEAFF
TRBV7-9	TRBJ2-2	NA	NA	TGTGCCAGCAGCTCCAGGGACACCGGGGAGCTGTTTTTT	CASSSRDTGELFF
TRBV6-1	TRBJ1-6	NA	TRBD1	TGTGCCAGCAGTGAAGGGACAGGGGCAAAGTCACCCCTCCACTTT	CASSEGTGAKSPLHF
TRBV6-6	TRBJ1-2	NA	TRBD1	TGTGCCAGCAGTTACGGGACAGAGAGATATGGCTACACCTTC	CASSYGTERYGYTF
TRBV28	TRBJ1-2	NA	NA	TGTGCCAGCAGTCCGGGGGGGAGAGGCTACACCTTC	CASSPGGRGYTF
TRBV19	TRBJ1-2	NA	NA	TGTGCCAGTAGTAGGGCCGACAACTATGGCTACACCTTC	CASSRADNYGYTF
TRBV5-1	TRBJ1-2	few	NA	TGCGCCAGCAGCTCCCTAACAGGGAGCGACTATGGCTACACCTTC	CASSSLTGSDYGYTF
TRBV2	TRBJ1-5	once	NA	TGTGCCAGCAGTGAAGACATTCCGGGTCGGGGCAATCAGCCCCAGCATTTT	CASSEDIPGRGNQPQHF
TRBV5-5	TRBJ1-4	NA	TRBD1	TGTGCCAGCAGCCTACTCACAGGGGGCGTGAGGGAAAAACTGTTTTTT	CASSLLTGGVREKLFF
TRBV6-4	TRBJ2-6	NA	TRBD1	TGTGCCAGCACCAAAGATCCGGGACAGGGGGTTGCTGGGGCCAACGTCCTGACTTTC	CASTKDPGQGVAGANVLTF
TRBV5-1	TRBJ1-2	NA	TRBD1	TGCGCCAGCAGCCAGGGACAGGGGGCGACCAACTATGGCTACACCTTC	CASSQGQGATNYGYTF
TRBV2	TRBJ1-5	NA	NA	TGTGCCAGCAGTGTTGGCATCAATCAGCCCCAGCATTTT	CASSVGINQPQHF
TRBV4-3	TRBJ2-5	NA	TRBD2	TGCGCCAGCAGACGCGGATTCAGCGGGATTCAAGAGACCCAGTACTTC	CASRRGFSGIQETQYF
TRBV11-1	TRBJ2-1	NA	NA	TGTGCCAGCAGCCTTGAGGGACTGTTTGAGCAGTTCTTC	CASSLEGLFEQFF
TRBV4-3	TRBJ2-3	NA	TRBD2	TGCGCCAGCAGCCAAGGGGTAGCGGGGGCCACTTCTAGCACAGATACGCAGTATTTT	CASSQGVAGATSSTDTQYF
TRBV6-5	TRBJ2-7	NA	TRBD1	TGTGCCAGCAGCAGGAGACAGGGTAATTCCTACGAGCAGTACTTC	CASSRRQGNSYEQYF
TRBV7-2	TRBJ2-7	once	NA	TGTGCCAGCAGCGCGGGGATATCGAGGAACGAGCAGTACTTC	CASSAGISRNEQYF
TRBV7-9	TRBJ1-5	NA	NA	TGTGCCAGCAGCCAGGACGGAGGGATCGCGGGTCAGCCCCAGCATTTT	CASSQDGGIAGQPQHF
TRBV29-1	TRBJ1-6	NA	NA	TGCAGTATAAGGGAGGAGGGCTCCTATAATTCACCCCTCCACTTT	CSIREEGSYNSPLHF
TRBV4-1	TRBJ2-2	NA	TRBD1	TGCGCCAGCAGCCAGGTGGGGGACAGGGTCACCGGGGAGCTGTTTTTT	CASSQVGDRVTGELFF
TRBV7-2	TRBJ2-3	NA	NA	TGTGCCAGCAGCTGGGGTGTCACGGGGGACACAGATACGCAGTATTTT	CASSWGVTGDTDTQYF
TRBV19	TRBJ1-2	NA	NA	TGTGCCAGTAGTATAGGACTAGGTGGCTACACCTTC	CASSIGLGGYTF
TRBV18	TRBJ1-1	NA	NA	TGTGCCAGCTCACTTGGAGCGAAGGGGTCGAGAGATGAAGCTTTCTTT	CASSLGAKGSRDEAFF
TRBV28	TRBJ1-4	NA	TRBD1	TGTGCCAGCAGTTTTTCCCCCGGGACAGGTGGTGAAAAACTGTTTTTT	CASSFSPGTGGEKLFF
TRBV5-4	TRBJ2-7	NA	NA	TGTGCCAGCAGCTTGGCGTCTTCCTACGAGCAGTACTTC	CASSLASSYEQYF
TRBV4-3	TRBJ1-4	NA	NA	TGCGCCAGCAGCCAAGACCGGGCGGGTAATGAAAAACTGTTTTTT	CASSQDRAGNEKLFF
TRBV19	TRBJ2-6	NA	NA	TGTGCCAGTAGTAGGCAGGGTAGCGGTGGGGCCAACGTCCTGACTTTC	CASSRQGSGGANVLTF
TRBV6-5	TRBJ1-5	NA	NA	TGTGCCAGCAGTTACTCTCTAAGTCAGCCCCAGCATTTT	CASSYSLSQPQHF
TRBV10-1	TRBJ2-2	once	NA	TGCGCCAGCAGTGGATACCGAGGGTCCGGGGAGCTGTTTTTT	CASSGYRGSGELFF
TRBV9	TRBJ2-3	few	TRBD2	TGTGCCAGCGCCCTAGCGGGGGACGCAGATACGCAGTATTTT	CASALAGDADTQYF
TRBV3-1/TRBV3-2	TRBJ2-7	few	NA	TGTGCCAGCAGCCGCCAAGCGGAGGGCCCCTACGAGCAGTACTTC	CASSRQAEGPYEQYF
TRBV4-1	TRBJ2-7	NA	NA	TGCGCCAGCAGCAAAGTGGAGGGGCCCTACGAGCAGTACTTC	CASSKVEGPYEQYF
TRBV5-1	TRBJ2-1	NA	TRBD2	TGCGCCAGCAGCTTTCTTAGCGGGGGGGCTTCGTACAATGAGCAGTTCTTC	CASSFLSGGASYNEQFF
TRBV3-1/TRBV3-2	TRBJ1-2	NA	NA	TGTGCCAGCAGCCGGACAGTTTCCTATGGCTACACCTTC	CASSRTVSYGYTF
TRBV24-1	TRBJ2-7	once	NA	TGTGCCACCGAGGAGAGCTCCTACGAGCAGTACTTC	CATEESSYEQYF
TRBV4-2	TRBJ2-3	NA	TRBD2	TGTGCCAGCAGCCAACGGGGACTAGCGGGGCGCACAGATACGCAGTATTTT	CASSQRGLAGRTDTQYF
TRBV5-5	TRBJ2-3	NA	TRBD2	TGTGCCAGCAGCTTGGGTACTAGCGGGATCACAGATACGCAGTATTTT	CASSLGTSGITDTQYF
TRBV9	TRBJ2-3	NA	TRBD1	TGTGCCAGCAGCCCCCGAGGGACAGATGGGCAGTATTTT	CASSPRGTDGQYF
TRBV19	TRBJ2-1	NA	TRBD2	TGTGCCAGTAGACGGAGGGATCCTTCTAGCGGGGAAGACTACAATGAGCAGTTCTTC	CASRRRDPSSGEDYNEQFF
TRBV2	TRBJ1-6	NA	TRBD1	TGTGCCAGCAGGACCGACAGGGTCCACTCACCCCTCCACTTT	CASRTDRVHSPLHF
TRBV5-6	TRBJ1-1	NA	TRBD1	TGTGCCAGCAGCTTGGACAGGGGGAACCATCCAGCCGGTGAAGCTTTCTTT	CASSLDRGNHPAGEAFF
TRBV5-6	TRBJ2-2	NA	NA	TGTGCCAGCAGCTTAGACTATGGCAACACCGGGGAGCTGTTTTTT	CASSLDYGNTGELFF
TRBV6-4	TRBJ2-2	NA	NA	TGTGCCAGCAGGAAGCGGATGAACACCGGGGAGCTGTTTTTT	CASRKRMNTGELFF